This T cell receptor beta chain was identified during a study of cytomegalovirus exposure and HLA in healthy donors. Trimming shortened V by 4 bases and J by 10 bases, and 16 bases separated the two germline ends. This CDR3 has 13 residues. Germline V lookup: CDR1 MNHNS, CDR2 SASEGT. The PCR used 60 Vbeta and 13 Jbeta primers. The repertoire was sequenced with immunoSEQ multiplex PCR; TCRdb's copy has only in-frame clones and lacks some. This table lists tens of thousands of clones. This receptor was taken from a female donor in good health and CMV-seronegative. Material for sequencing was PBMCs. This rearrangement joins TRBV6-1 to TRBJ1-2; possibly TRBD1 for D (5 bases). CDR3 sequence (DNA): TGTGCCAGCAGTGCGCAGATACAGGTTGACTACACCTTC. This encodes CASSAQIQVDYTF.